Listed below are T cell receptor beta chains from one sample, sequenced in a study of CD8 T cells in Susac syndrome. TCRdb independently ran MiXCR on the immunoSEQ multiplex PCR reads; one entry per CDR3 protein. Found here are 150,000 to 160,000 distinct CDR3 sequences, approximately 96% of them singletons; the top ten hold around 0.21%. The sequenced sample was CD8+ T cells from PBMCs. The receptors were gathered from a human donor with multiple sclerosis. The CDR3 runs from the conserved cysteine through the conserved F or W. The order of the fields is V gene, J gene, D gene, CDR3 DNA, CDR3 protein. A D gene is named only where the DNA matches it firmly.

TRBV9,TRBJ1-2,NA,TGTGCCAGCATGGGTACCCTCTATGGCTACACCTTC,CASMGTLYGYTF
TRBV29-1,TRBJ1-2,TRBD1,TGCAGCACCCCGGGACAGGAACATGGCTACACCTTC,CSTPGQEHGYTF
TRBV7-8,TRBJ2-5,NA,TGTGCCAGCAGCTTAGGGCAGAGGCTAGAAGAGACCCAGTACTTC,CASSLGQRLEETQYF
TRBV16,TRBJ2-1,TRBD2,TGTGCCAGCGGGACTAGCGGGTTAAATGAGCAGTTCTTC,CASGTSGLNEQFF
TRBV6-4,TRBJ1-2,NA,TGTGCCAGCAGTGACGACCCCCGGGGGGGCTACACCTTC,CASSDDPRGGYTF
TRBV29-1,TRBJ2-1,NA,TGCAGCGAACTCGGGGGTACCTACAATGAGCAGTTCTTC,CSELGGTYNEQFF
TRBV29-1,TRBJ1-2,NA,TGCAGCGTGGCCGGGTTTACCAATATTTCTAACTATGGCTACACCTTC,CSVAGFTNISNYGYTF
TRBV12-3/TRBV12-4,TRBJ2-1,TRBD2,TGTGCCAGCGGCGCGCCGGGGGGGCCGAATGAGCAGTTCTTC,CASGAPGGPNEQFF
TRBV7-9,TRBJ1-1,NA,TGTGCCAGCAGCCCTCCGGGGGGGGAGACTCAAGCTTTCTTT,CASSPPGGETQAFF
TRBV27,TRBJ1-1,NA,TGTGCCAGCAGTTTCCTCGGGGACGCTGAAGCTTTCTTT,CASSFLGDAEAFF
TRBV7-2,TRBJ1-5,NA,TGTGCCAGCAGCTTAGACACAACAGGGTATGGTCAGCCCCAGCATTTT,CASSLDTTGYGQPQHF
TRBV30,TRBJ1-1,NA,TGTGCCTGGAGCCCAGGGGTGGAAGCTTTCTTT,CAWSPGVEAFF
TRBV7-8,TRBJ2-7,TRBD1,TGTGCCAGCAGCTCACAGGGACAGGGCCCTTGGAAAGAGCAGTACTTC,CASSSQGQGPWKEQYF
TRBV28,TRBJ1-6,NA,TGTGCCAGCGTTTGGGGCGGCAATTCACCCCTCCACTTT,CASVWGGNSPLHF
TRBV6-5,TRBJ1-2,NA,TGTGCCAGCAGTTACTCTTCAGGGGACCTGAACTATGGCTACACCTTC,CASSYSSGDLNYGYTF
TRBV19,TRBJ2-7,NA,TGTGCCAGTAGTATTTTTGACTCCTACGAGCAGTACTTC,CASSIFDSYEQYF
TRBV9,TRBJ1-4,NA,TGTGCCAGCAGCGCCCACAGGGATGAAAAACTGTTTTTT,CASSAHRDEKLFF
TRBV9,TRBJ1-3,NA,TGTGCCAGCAGCGCCCCGAGGGGCTCTGGAAACACCATATATTTT,CASSAPRGSGNTIYF